This T cell receptor beta chain originates from a study of cytomegalovirus exposure and HLA in healthy donors. CDR1 and CDR2 (germline): SNHLY, FYNNEI. The CDR3 length is 12 residues. V lost 7 bases and J 7 bases, leaving 13 bases between the germline ends. Both 60 Vbeta primers and 13 Jbeta primers went into the PCR. TCRdb keeps only in-frame clones here, not all; method: immunoSEQ multiplex PCR. Of 150,000 or so clones in the sample, roughly 66% were seen once. The chain recombines TRBV2 with TRBJ1-1; D perhaps matches TRBD1 (6 bases). The source material was PBMCs. This receptor was obtained from a woman aged 18-29 years in good health and CMV-seronegative. The CDR3 DNA reads as TGTGCCAGCAACAGGGCGGCGGGTGAAGCTTTCTTT. It codes for CASNRAAGEAFF.